This record looks at one TCR beta chain sequence and its context. The data stem from a study of cytomegalovirus exposure and HLA in healthy donors. Overall study: Assignment to the Caucasian-associated ancestry cluster applied to approximately 79% of the approximately 360 genotyped donors.

The PCR ran on 60 Vbeta and 13 Jbeta primers. TCRdb keeps only in-frame clones here, not all; method: immunoSEQ multiplex PCR. In all, the sample yields under 70,000 clones. CDR3 length: 15 residues. V dropped 8 bases and J dropped 4 bases, with 17 bases sitting between them. Germline CDR1 and CDR2: SEHNR and FQNEAQ (reference sequence). This sequence was found in a man aged 50-60 years in good health and CMV-seropositive. The sequenced sample was PBMCs. The rearrangement uses TRBV7-9 and TRBJ2-2; the D gene is possibly TRBD2 (5 bases). The CDR3: CASRHSGSGTGELFF. Here the CDR3 DNA reads TGTGCCAGCCGCCATAGTGGGAGTGGCACCGGGGAGCTGTTTTTT.